This T cell receptor beta chain was recorded in a study of blood T cell repertoires in COVID-19. The ends were cut back, 3 bases at V and 1 base at J, with 10 bases in the middle. There are 14 residues in the CDR3. Germline V gene data show CDR1 as KGHSH and CDR2 as LQKENI. Produced via immunoSEQ multiplex PCR; TCRdb's table is partial and in-frame only. The sample includes roughly 380,000 clones, less than 90% seen only once; the top ten take around 3%. The rearrangement links TRBV18 to TRBJ2-7, with TRBD1 as a possible D gene (7 bases). The receptor's source is a woman younger than 45 who had recovered from COVID-19. The material sequenced was PBMCs or T cells enriched from blood (not recorded which). Written as DNA, the CDR3 is TGTGCCAGCTCACCGCGGGACAGTTCCTACGAGCAGTACTTC. Translation: CASSPRDSSYEQYF.